Following are 13 T cell receptor beta chains from one sample sequenced in a study of blood T cell repertoires in COVID-19. Libraries were prepared by immunoSEQ multiplex PCR; TCRdb keeps only in-frame clonotypes and omits some of them. The table lists about 330,000 clones, roughly 85% of them singletons. The sequenced material came from peripheral blood. The receptors shown here come from a human donor in a cohort sampled during active COVID-19.

V gene TRBV4-2 combines with J gene TRBJ1-1, with D uncertain. This CDR3 contains 14 residues. V lost 0 bases and J lost 1, with 6 bases in between. Germline V gene lookup returns CDR1 LGHNA and CDR2 YNFKEQ. CDR3 DNA sequence: TGTGCCAGCAGCCAAGACAACGGGAACACTGAAGCTTTCTTT. Residues: CASSQDNGNTEAFF.

The chain joins TRBV12-5 to TRBJ1-1; unclear D gene. V was pared by 1 base and J by 4 bases, with 7 bases between. Germline-derived CDR1 and CDR2 are LGHNT and FRNRAP. The length of the CDR3 is 13 residues. This chain's CDR3 is CASGLAGSTEAFF. DNA of the CDR3: TGTGCTAGTGGTTTGGCAGGATCCACTGAAGCTTTCTTT.

This chain links TRBV5-4 with TRBJ1-1; 12 bases are shared with TRBD1. The CDR3 consists of 16 residues. V gave up 2 bases and J gave up 2 bases; unmatched junction bases: 4. Germline V gives CDR1 SGHNT, CDR2 YYREEE (reference sequence). CDR3 nucleotides: TGTGCCAGCAGCTTATCCGGGACAGGGGGCAACACTGAAGCTTTCTTT. It encodes CASSLSGTGGNTEAFF.

The rearrangement links TRBV29-1 to TRBJ2-2; D is unclear. Germline V gene lookup returns CDR1 SQVTM and CDR2 ANQGSEA. The germline V and J ends were trimmed by 5 bases and 0 bases, with 7 bases remaining between them. CDR3 length equals 13 residues. CDR3: CSVTTSNTGELFF. The CDR3 nucleotides are TGCAGCGTTACAACATCGAACACCGGGGAGCTGTTTTTT.

Remarks on this clone: Since a much larger clone is just one base distant, this may be a read error. This chain joins TRBV5-4 and TRBJ2-5; no clear D. CDR1 and CDR2 from the germline V gene are SGHNT and YYREEE (reference sequence). The CDR3 contains 11 residues. The V gene lost 3 bases and the J gene lost 5 bases, with 5 bases spanning the gap. In DNA, the CDR3 is TGTGCCAGCAGCTACGGGGAGACCCAGTACTTC. This encodes CASSYGETQYF.

The chain links TRBV5-4 to TRBJ1-3; the D is unclear. The germline V gene has CDR1 SGHNT and CDR2 YYREEE (reference sequence). Trimming took 4 bases from V and 2 from J, leaving 13 bases between them. This CDR3 spans 15 amino acids. The CDR3 protein is CASSPFRGTGNTIYF. The DNA of the CDR3 is TGTGCCAGCAGCCCGTTTAGAGGGACTGGAAACACCATATATTTT. Variable domain in full (rest from reference TRBV5-4 and TRBJ1-3): ETGVTQSPTHLIKTRGQQVTLRCSSQSGHNTVSWYQQALGQGPQFIFQYYREEENGRGNFPPRFSGLQFPNYSSELNVNALELDDSALYLCASSPFRGTGNTIYFGEGSWLTVV.

The chain joins TRBV19 to TRBJ1-1; D remains unclear. Germline assignment: CDR1 LNHDA and CDR2 SQIVND (reference sequence). This CDR3 is built from 17 residues. Trimming removed 2 bases from V and 1 base from J, with 17 bases in between. The chain's CDR3 is CASSITHLRGGNTEAFF. The CDR3 DNA sequence: TGTGCCAGTAGTATAACGCACCTGCGGGGAGGGAACACTGAAGCTTTCTTT.

This sequence joins TRBV5-4 and TRBJ1-4; no clear D gene. Germline CDR1 and CDR2: SGHNT and YYREEE (reference sequence). Between the trimmed V and J ends, which lost 2 bases and 0 bases, there was a span of 14 bases. The CDR3 consists of 17 residues. The chain's CDR3 is CASSFSLVSATNEKLFF. CDR3 in DNA: TGTGCCAGCAGCTTCTCCCTGGTCAGTGCAACTAATGAAAAACTGTTTTTT. Full variable domain (missing parts from reference TRBV5-4 and TRBJ1-4): ETGVTQSPTHLIKTRGQQVTLRCSSQSGHNTVSWYQQALGQGPQFIFQYYREEENGRGNFPPRFSGLQFPNYSSELNVNALELDDSALYLCASSFSLVSATNEKLFFGSGTQLSVL.

The rearrangement links TRBV5-8 to TRBJ1-5; D is unresolved. CDR3 size: 15 residues. The germline V gene has CDR1 SGHTS and CDR2 YDEGEE. Deletions cut 0 bases from V and 2 bases from J, with 9 bases between. CDR3 in amino acids: CASSLGPTRNQPQHF. The CDR3, as DNA: TGTGCCAGCAGCTTGGGACCGACTCGCAATCAGCCCCAGCATTTT.

This chain links TRBV5-8 with TRBJ2-7; D perhaps matches TRBD2 (7 bases). This CDR3 has 17 residues. Germline V lookup: CDR1 SGHTS, CDR2 YDEGEE. Between the trimmed V and J ends, which lost 2 bases and 5 bases, there was a span of 23 bases. CDR3 sequence (DNA): TGTGCCAGCAGCTTTTGGGGGGAGGGACACCACCGGGACGAGCAGTACTTC. Amino acid sequence: CASSFWGEGHHRDEQYF. Complete variable domain (other parts from reference TRBV5-8 and TRBJ2-7): EAGVTQSPTHLIKTRGQQATLRCSPISGHTSVYWYQQALGLGLQFLLWYDEGEERNRGNFPPRFSGRQFPNYSSELNVNALELEDSALYLCASSFWGEGHHRDEQYFGPGTRLTVT.

The chain combines TRBV10-1 with TRBJ1-1, with D possibly matching TRBD1 (6 bases). Germline V gives CDR1 WNHNN, CDR2 SYGVQD (reference sequence). Trimming left V 3 bases short and J 5 bases short, with 13 bases between. This CDR3 contains 14 residues. The CDR3 region has the DNA TGCGCCAGCAGTGATGGCAGGGGTGTTACTGAAGCTTTCTTT. Protein product: CASSDGRGVTEAFF.

The V and J genes are TRBV4-1 and TRBJ1-6; no clear D. The germline V and J ends were trimmed by 1 base and 5 bases, with 9 bases remaining between them. Germline-derived CDR1 and CDR2 are MGHRA and YSYEKL. This CDR3 has 15 amino acids. CDR3 protein: CASSQGQADNSPLHF. The CDR3 nucleotides read TGCGCCAGCAGCCAAGGGCAGGCTGATAATTCACCCCTCCACTTT.

This clone was seen only once. The rearrangement links TRBV7-8 to TRBJ1-1; weak D call: TRBD1 (5 bases). CDR1 and CDR2 (germline): SGHVS, FQNEAQ. CDR3 length equals 13 residues. Trimming left V 5 bases short and J 2 bases short, with 9 bases between. The CDR3 DNA is TGTGCCAGCAGCCGAGACAGAAACACTGAAGCTTTCTTT. Protein sequence: CASSRDRNTEAFF.